What follows are 23 T cell receptor beta chains derived from one specimen sequenced in a study of blood T cell repertoires in COVID-19 (dated by TCRdb to between 2020 and 2021). Library construction relied on the immunoSEQ multiplex PCR assay. As stored in TCRdb, this immuneACCESS dataset retains in-frame rearrangements with V and J assigned. A fraction of the clones does not appear; measured against another copy, unresolved V genes explain less than half of the discrepancy, and the remainder lacks a known reason. This sample comprises about 210,000 clones, over 70% of them detected only once. The leading ten clones occupy about 8.9% of the sample. Sequencing was carried out using peripheral blood. Source of these receptors: a woman aged 45 to 65 with acute or convalescent COVID-19.

V gene TRBV29-1 combines with J gene TRBJ2-2; TRBD1 is a possible D gene (5 bases). From germline, CDR1 is SQVTM and CDR2 ANQGSEA. The CDR3 loop spans 17 amino acids. V lost 4 bases and J lost 4, with 22 bases in between. CDR3 loop: CSVGGMFGGQGTGELFF. The CDR3 nucleotides read TGCAGCGTTGGGGGCATGTTCGGCGGTCAGGGCACCGGGGAGCTGTTTTTT.

The V gene is TRBV6-2 or TRBV6-3, the J gene TRBJ1-5; 11 bases map to TRBD1. From germline, CDR1 is MNHEY and CDR2 SVGEGT. V was clipped by 5 bases and J by 1 base; unmatched bases: 4. The length of the CDR3 is 16 residues. This chain's CDR3 is CASSDWDRGSNQPQHF. Written as DNA, the CDR3 is TGTGCCAGCAGTGATTGGGACAGGGGGAGCAATCAGCCCCAGCATTTT.

Concerning this clone: It is unclear where the CDR3 begins or ends on the DNA, so no DNA is shown, and the CDR3 is as TCRdb lists it. V and J are TRBV28 and TRBJ2-3; TRBD1, the table's D call, was not compared with the DNA. The length of the CDR3 is 15 amino acids, counting both ends. Per the germline V gene, CDR1 is MDHEN and CDR2 is SYDVKM. The CDR3 spells CASSSSAGGTDTQYF.

The V gene is TRBV7-9, the J gene TRBJ2-2, with D perhaps matching TRBD1 (5 bases). From germline, CDR1 is SEHNR and CDR2 FQNEAQ (reference sequence). V was pared by 5 bases and J by 5 bases, with 9 bases between. The CDR3 is made up of 13 amino acids. This CDR3 reads CASSPKGTGELFF. The CDR3 DNA follows: TGTGCCAGCAGCCCGAAGGGGACCGGGGAGCTGTTTTTT.

The CDR3 is CASSKVGRRVPYNEQFF. The CDR3, as DNA: TGTGCCAGCAGCAAAGTAGGGCGGAGGGTACCCTACAATGAGCAGTTCTTC. The genes are TRBV21-1 and TRBJ2-1; the DNA was not compared with TRBD2, the D call given in the table. TRBV21-1 is annotated as a pseudogene. The CDR3 has 17 amino acids.

The chain carries TRBV28 and TRBJ2-7, with D hard to call. Germline CDR1 reads MDHEN; CDR2 reads SYDVKM. V was clipped by 2 bases and J by 4 bases, with 12 bases between them. The CDR3 runs to 14 residues. For the CDR3, the DNA is TGTGCCAGCAGTTTAGGTACAGTACGGTACGAGCAGTACTTC. It yields the protein CASSLGTVRYEQYF.

In this sample, this clone turned up a few times. The gene calls are TRBV19 and TRBJ2-7; the D is unclear. The germline V gene encodes CDR1 LNHDA and CDR2 SQIVND (reference sequence). The CDR3 runs to 15 residues. V lost 3 bases to trimming and J lost 0 bases, with 12 bases between them. DNA of the CDR3: TGTGCCAGTAGTATTAGCAGCGCTAGCTCCTACGAGCAGTACTTC. Amino acids: CASSISSASSYEQYF.

CDR3: CSARQKNEQFF. The CDR3 nucleotides read TGCAGTGCTAGACAGAAAAATGAGCAGTTCTTC. V gene TRBV20-1 combines with J gene TRBJ2-1; D is uncertain. Trimming removed 2 bases at V and 7 bases at J, with 6 bases between. The germline gives CDR1 DFQATT, CDR2 SNEGSKA (reference sequence). The CDR3 is 11 amino acids.

V is TRBV29-1 and J is TRBJ2-7; D not certain. The V end was cut by 5 bases, the J end by 0 bases, with 14 bases between. Germline CDR1 SQVTM, CDR2 ANQGSEA. The length of the CDR3 is 14 residues. The CDR3 DNA reads as TGCAGCGTTTCCGTGTCCTCGTCCTCCTACGAGCAGTACTTC. Translation: CSVSVSSSSYEQYF.

Only one count was recorded for this clone. V gene TRBV18 combines with J gene TRBJ2-1, with TRBD2 matching over 8 bases. Germline CDR1 reads KGHSH; CDR2 reads LQKENI. With 3 bases clipped from V and 4 bases from J, the junction kept 14 bases outside the gene matches. CDR3 length equals 18 residues. In DNA form, the CDR3 reads TGTGCCAGCTCACCCGTGGGGGGGAGCGGGAGTAGTTACAATGAGCAGTTCTTC. Its translation: CASSPVGGSGSSYNEQFF.

The chain is built from TRBV12-3 or TRBV12-4 and TRBJ2-7, with D unclear. This CDR3 has 13 amino acids. V lost 3 bases and J lost 5, with 11 bases in between. The CDR3 region is CASSLFARDEQYF. CDR3 DNA: TGTGCCAGCAGTTTGTTTGCACGAGACGAGCAGTACTTC.

The J gene is TRBJ1-2, the V gene TRBV2; no clear D gene. CDR3 length: 17 amino acids. The V end was cut by 7 bases, the J end by 0 bases, with 21 bases between. Germline V CDR1 and CDR2: SNHLY, FYNNEI. The CDR3 sequence: CASIPVSGGRANYGYTF. In DNA form, the CDR3 reads TGTGCCAGCATCCCCGTGAGCGGAGGCCGAGCTAACTATGGCTACACCTTC.

V usage is TRBV18 and J usage is TRBJ2-1; 9 positions match TRBD2. V was clipped by 4 bases and J by 15 bases; unmatched bases: 10. The CDR3 length is 13 residues. Germline V gene data show CDR1 as KGHSH and CDR2 as LQKENI. Here the CDR3 DNA reads TGTGCCAGCTCACGAGAGCGGGGGGACCGAGGGTTCTTC. Its translation: CASSRERGDRGFF. Full variable domain (missing parts from reference TRBV18 and TRBJ2-1): NAGVMQNPRHLVRRRGQEARLRCSPMKGHSHVYWYRQLPEEGLKFMVYLQKENIIDESGMPKERFSAEFPKEGPSILRIQQVVRGDSAAYFCASSRERGDRGFFGPGTRLTVL.

This clone appeared a single time. The rearrangement links TRBV11-2 to TRBJ2-7, with 8 positions matching TRBD2. Germline CDR1 and CDR2: SGHAT and FQNNGV. J gave up 0 bases and V 5 bases, and 12 bases lay outside the gene matches. This CDR3 comprises 17 residues. CDR3 residues: CASSHQTLADSSYEQYF. DNA for the CDR3: TGTGCCAGCAGCCACCAGACACTAGCGGATAGCTCCTACGAGCAGTACTTC.

The J gene is TRBJ1-1, the V gene TRBV15, with 8 bases matching TRBD1. This CDR3 comprises 13 residues. Looked up from germline, CDR1 is LNHNV and CDR2 is YYDKDF (reference sequence). Trimming removed 5 bases from V and 7 bases from J; junction bases left unmatched: 6. The CDR3 spells CATSFQGAGEAFF. The CDR3 nucleotides read TGTGCCACCAGCTTCCAGGGGGCCGGTGAAGCTTTCTTT.

The chain carries TRBV5-4 and TRBJ2-2, with D tentatively TRBD2 (6 bases). V lost 2 bases, J lost 7 bases, and 15 bases lay in between. CDR3 length: 15 residues. Germline-derived CDR1 and CDR2 are SGHNT and YYREEE (reference sequence). The CDR3 sequence is CASSFDRRGFGELFF. The CDR3 nucleotides read TGTGCCAGCAGCTTTGACCGTCGGGGGTTCGGGGAGCTGTTTTTT. Full variable domain (outside the CDR3, taken from reference TRBV5-4 and TRBJ2-2): ETGVTQSPTHLIKTRGQQVTLRCSSQSGHNTVSWYQQALGQGPQFIFQYYREEENGRGNFPPRFSGLQFPNYSSELNVNALELDDSALYLCASSFDRRGFGELFFGEGSRLTVL.

The chain is built from TRBV7-2 and TRBJ1-2, with 8 bases aligning to TRBD1. The CDR3 has 15 amino acids. Germline trimming cut 0 bases from V and 5 bases from J; bases unmatched to any gene: 5. The germline V gene has CDR1 SGHTA and CDR2 FQGNSA. CDR3 region: CASSLAADRGYGYTF. CDR3 DNA sequence: TGTGCCAGCAGCTTAGCGGCAGACAGGGGTTATGGCTACACCTTC.

This rearrangement joins TRBV28 to TRBJ2-3; 9 bases fit TRBD2. The length of the CDR3 is 21 residues. CDR1 and CDR2 (germline): MDHEN, SYDVKM. J gave up 4 bases and V 3 bases, and 23 bases lay outside the gene matches. CDR3 coding DNA: TGTGCCAGCAGTTTCCAGGGCGGGGCAAAATTTAGCGGGAGTCAGGCAGATACGCAGTATTTT. Amino acids: CASSFQGGAKFSGSQADTQYF.

This chain links TRBV5-4 with TRBJ1-1, with D perhaps TRBD1 (5 bases). CDR3 length equals 15 residues. Looked up from germline, CDR1 is SGHNT and CDR2 is YYREEE (reference sequence). V was cut by 4 bases and J by 2 bases, with 15 bases left in between. The CDR3 nucleotides read TGTGCCAGCAGCGGTCCGACAGACACAAACACTGAAGCTTTCTTT. Protein: CASSGPTDTNTEAFF.

J is TRBJ2-2 and V is TRBV19; D might be TRBD2 (6 bases). Germline V gene lookup returns CDR1 LNHDA and CDR2 SQIVND (reference sequence). V was cut by 3 bases and J by 5 bases, with 10 bases left in between. CDR3 length: 14 residues. In nucleotides, the CDR3 is TGTGCCAGTAGTATGAGGGGAGGAACCGGGGAGCTGTTTTTT. Translation gives CASSMRGGTGELFF.

V is TRBV13 and J is TRBJ2-3; weak D call: TRBD1 (5 bases). Trimming cost V 1 base and J 2 bases, with 7 bases left between them. The germline V gene has CDR1 PRHDT and CDR2 FYEKMQ (reference sequence). This CDR3 comprises 14 residues. CDR3 DNA sequence: TGTGCCAGCAGCTTAGAGGGGTACACAGATACGCAGTATTTT. Translating it yields CASSLEGYTDTQYF. The whole variable domain, filled in from reference TRBV13 and TRBJ2-3, reads AAGVIQSPRHLIKEKRETATLKCYPIPRHDTVYWYQQGPGQDPQFLISFYEKMQSDKGSIPDRFSAQQFSDYHSELNMSSLELGDSALYFCASSLEGYTDTQYFGPGTRLTVL.

The genes are TRBV11-3 and TRBJ2-5, with 10 bases fitting TRBD2. V trimming: 6 bases; J trimming: 5 bases; junction bases outside the gene matches: 12. The CDR3 totals 16 residues. The V gene's germline CDR1 is SGHNT and CDR2 YENEEA. In DNA, the CDR3 is TGTGCCAGCAGTGAGGGGGCTAGCGGGAGCTGGGAGACCCAGTACTTC. This gives the protein CASSEGASGSWETQYF. The variable domain in full, with the rest retrieved from reference TRBV11-3 and TRBJ2-5, is EAGVVQSPRYKIIEKKQPVAFWCNPISGHNTLYWYLQNLGQGPELLIRYENEEAVDDSQLPKDRFSAERLKGVDSTLKIQPAELGDSAVYLCASSEGASGSWETQYFGPGTRLLVL.

This clone was detected many times. The CDR3 region is CASSGGDGYTF. The CDR3 DNA is TGTGCCAGCAGTGGGGGGGATGGCTACACCTTC. The chain combines TRBV12-3 or TRBV12-4 with TRBJ1-2, with D tentatively TRBD1 (5 bases). This CDR3 spans 11 amino acids. The ends were cut back, 5 bases at V and 6 bases at J, with 7 bases in the middle.